This T cell receptor beta chain was recovered during a study of T cell responses to AZD1222 COVID-19 vaccine. Study in general: Pooled in the analysis were second doses at about 4 or about 12 weeks.

Study-level results: Among AZD1222 vaccinees, only six or seven were seropositive at baseline. Unmutated variant regions are reportedly the target of nearly half of TCRs that are spike-specific.

Comment on this clone: The target antigen is unknown.

The CDR3 is made up of 12 amino acids. Deletions cut 4 bases from V and 3 bases from J, with 7 bases between. Germline lookup yields CDR1 MDHEN and CDR2 SYDVKM. Sequenced by immunoSEQ multiplex PCR; TCRdb stores in-frame clones only, minus some. The sample carries around 100,000 clones, over 70% recorded once. This sequence originates from an adult in good health. The sequences come from peripheral blood, collected on day 0 of AZD1222 vaccination. This rearrangement joins TRBV28 to TRBJ2-7; unclear D gene. This CDR3 reads CASSYSSYEQYF. CDR3 sequence (DNA): TGTGCCAGCAGTTATAGCAGCTACGAGCAGTACTTC.